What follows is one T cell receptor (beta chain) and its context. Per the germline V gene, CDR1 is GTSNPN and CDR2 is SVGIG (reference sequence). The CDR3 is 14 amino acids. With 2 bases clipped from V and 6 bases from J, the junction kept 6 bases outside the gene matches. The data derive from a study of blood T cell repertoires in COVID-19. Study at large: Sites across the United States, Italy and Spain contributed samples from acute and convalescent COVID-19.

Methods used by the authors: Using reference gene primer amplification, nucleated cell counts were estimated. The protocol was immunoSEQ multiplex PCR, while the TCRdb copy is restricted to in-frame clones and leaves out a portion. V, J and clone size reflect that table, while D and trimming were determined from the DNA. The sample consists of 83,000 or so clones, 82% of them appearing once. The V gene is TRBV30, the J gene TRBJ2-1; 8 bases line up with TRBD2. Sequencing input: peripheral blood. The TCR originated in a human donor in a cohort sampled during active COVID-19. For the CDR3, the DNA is TGTGCCTGGAGTTCCGGGGGGGGGCTCAATGAGCAGTTCTTC. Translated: CAWSSGGGLNEQFF. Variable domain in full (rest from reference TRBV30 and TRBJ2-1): SQTIHQWPATLVQPVGSPLSLECTVEGTSNPNLYWYRQAAGRGLQLLFYSVGIGQISSEVPQNLSASRPQDRQFILSSKKLLLSDSGFYLCAWSSGGGLNEQFFGPGTRLTVL.